This TCR beta chain was observed in a study of T cell repertoires in cytomegalovirus infection. Study background: From public TCR beta signatures came an indication of both CMV infection and matching HLA type. Overall study findings and caveats: CMV-specific TCR beta clonotypes restricted by HLA-C dominated the ex vivo response. Summed frequency of public TCR beta families distinguished CMV carriers with the relevant HLA.

The table lists this clonotype with a count of one. Its cognate antigen is unknown. TCRdb fed the reads into MiXCR, producing one record per CDR3 protein. Of about 300,000 distinct CDR3 sequences in the sample, roughly 25% were seen once. Sequenced: PBMCs. This clonotype was sampled from a human donor in good health (CMV status not recorded). Some clones in this sample may be carry-over from other donors' samples.

As DNA, the CDR3 is TGTGCCAGCAGCTACCGGGACAAAGAGAACATATATTTT. Its protein is CASSYRDKENIYF. This chain connects TRBV11-2 to TRBJ1-3; possibly TRBD1 for D (6 bases). Looked up from germline, CDR1 is SGHAT and CDR2 is FQNNGV. Trimming took 4 bases from V and 12 from J, leaving 16 bases between them. The CDR3 contains 13 residues.